The 15 T cell receptor beta chains below come from one sample, sequenced in a study of CD8+ T cells in alopecia areata. In each case, RNA was isolated and then reverse transcribed into cDNA as the sequencing template. The method was immunoSEQ multiplex PCR; TCRdb's version includes in-frame clones alone and lacks a portion of them. Among approximately 65,000 clones listed, more than 40% were seen once. This material consisted of CD8+ T cells sorted from blood, taken at week 0. The source is a human donor with alopecia areata.

This clone showed up just a few times. CDR3 sequence: CASSVRVSYEQYF. The CDR3 DNA sequence: TGTGCCAGCAGTGTTAGGGTTTCCTACGAGCAGTACTTC. The genes are TRBV2 and TRBJ2-7; D is undetermined. The CDR3 contains 13 residues. Trimming took off 4 bases at V and 1 base at J, with 8 bases between the two ends. CDR1 and CDR2 (germline): SNHLY, FYNNEI.

The chain employs TRBV29-1 and TRBJ2-2, with D possibly matching TRBD1 (5 bases). Germline V gene data show CDR1 as SQVTM and CDR2 as ANQGSEA. V gave up 4 bases and J gave up 1 base, with 10 bases separating them. The CDR3 has 14 residues. DNA for the CDR3: TGCAGCGTTGTCTATACAGGGAACACCGGGGAGCTGTTTTTT. Translating it yields CSVVYTGNTGELFF.

The chain employs TRBV7-6 and TRBJ2-3, with D hard to call. This CDR3 contains 15 residues. V lost 5 bases, J lost 1 base, and 13 bases lay in between. Germline-derived CDR1 and CDR2 are SGHVS and FNYEAQ. The CDR3 is CASSGWSRGTDTQYF. For the CDR3, the DNA is TGTGCCAGCAGCGGATGGTCGCGCGGCACAGATACGCAGTATTTT. The variable domain in full, completed from reference TRBV7-6 and TRBJ2-3, reads GAGVSQSPRYKVTKRGQDVALRCDPISGHVSLYWYRQALGQGPEFLTYFNYEAQQDKSGLPNDRFSAERPEGSISTLTIQRTEQRDSAMYRCASSGWSRGTDTQYFGPGTRLTVL.

This rearrangement joins TRBV5-1 to TRBJ2-7; TRBD1 agrees at 7 bases. Trimming cost V 4 bases and J 5 bases; bases outside gene matches: 3. The CDR3 is 12 amino acids. Germline V lookup: CDR1 SGHRS, CDR2 YFSETQ. The CDR3 region is CASSPTGNEQYF. For the CDR3, the DNA is TGCGCCAGCAGCCCGACAGGGAACGAGCAGTACTTC. The full variable domain, in which reference TRBV5-1 and TRBJ2-7 provide the parts outside the CDR3, is KAGVTQTPRYLIKTRGQQVTLSCSPISGHRSVSWYQQTPGQGLQFLFEYFSETQRNKGNFPGRFSGRQFSNSRSEMNVSTLELGDSALYLCASSPTGNEQYFGPGTRLTVT.

This clone was picked up one time. The V gene is TRBV9, the J gene TRBJ2-4; possible D gene TRBD2, 6 bases. Trimming took off 4 bases at V and 5 bases at J, with 13 bases between the two ends. CDR1 is SGDLS, CDR2 YYNGEE, per germline. The CDR3 loop spans 14 amino acids. The CDR3 DNA follows: TGTGCCAGCAGCAGCCGGGACTCCCAAAACATTCAGTACTTC. Translated, it gives CASSSRDSQNIQYF.

V is TRBV29-1 and J is TRBJ2-7, with a tentative D call TRBD2 (5 bases). Trimming stripped 1 base from V and 2 bases from J, with 9 bases between. The V gene's germline CDR1 is SQVTM and CDR2 ANQGSEA. The CDR3 is made up of 13 amino acids. This chain's CDR3 is CSVEGASPYEQYF. As DNA, the CDR3 is TGCAGCGTTGAAGGGGCTAGCCCCTACGAGCAGTACTTC.

The chain uses TRBV12-5 and TRBJ1-1, with D perhaps matching TRBD1 (6 bases). V lost 7 bases to trimming and J lost 13 bases, with 22 bases between them. Germline V CDR1 and CDR2: LGHNT, FRNRAP. The CDR3 is 13 amino acids. The CDR3 DNA reads TGTGCTAGTGCCCAGGGGTCACAACAACCGAATTTCTTT. This sequence encodes CASAQGSQQPNFF.

This chain uses TRBV30 with TRBJ1-2; 8 nucleotides align to TRBD1. The CDR3 sequence is 14 residues long. The germline V gene encodes CDR1 GTSNPN and CDR2 SVGIG (reference sequence). J lost 4 bases, V lost 1 base, and 5 bases had no gene match. CDR3 loop: CAWSDGQGIYGYTF. CDR3 nucleotides: TGTGCCTGGAGTGACGGACAGGGAATCTATGGCTACACCTTC.

This clone was detected only a few times. The V and J genes are TRBV14 and TRBJ2-2; no firm D call. Per the germline V gene, CDR1 is SGHDN and CDR2 is FVKESK. CDR3 length: 13 amino acids. Trimming took 0 bases from V and 6 from J, leaving 5 bases between them. The CDR3 reads CASSQDPAGELFF. The CDR3, as DNA: TGTGCCAGCAGCCAAGACCCCGCCGGGGAGCTGTTTTTT.

The chain combines TRBV11-2 with TRBJ2-3; no clear D. This CDR3 contains 12 residues. V lost 5 bases and J 6 bases, leaving 9 bases between the germline ends. Germline V gene lookup returns CDR1 SGHAT and CDR2 FQNNGV. Here the CDR3 DNA reads TGTGCCAGCAGCCCGACCAGCGATACGCAGTATTTT. Translation: CASSPTSDTQYF.

This chain connects TRBV7-8 to TRBJ2-5; D is unresolved. The ends were cut back, 11 bases at V and 2 bases at J, with 12 bases in the middle. This CDR3 contains 12 residues. Germline CDR1 reads SGHVS; CDR2 reads FQNEAQ. The CDR3 spells CAGKDGQETQYF. CDR3 DNA: TGTGCCGGGAAGGACGGACAAGAGACCCAGTACTTC.

The chain joins TRBV29-1 to TRBJ1-2, with D unresolved. Germline V gene lookup returns CDR1 SQVTM and CDR2 ANQGSEA. V was clipped by 7 bases and J by 0 bases, with 12 bases between them. This CDR3 is built from 13 residues. The CDR3 region is CSAAGGPNYGYTF. The CDR3 DNA follows: TGCAGCGCGGCCGGCGGACCTAACTATGGCTACACCTTC.

This clone turned up a few times. The chain uses TRBV6-5 and TRBJ2-3; D uncertain. The CDR3 extends over 13 amino acids. CDR1 is MNHEY, CDR2 SVGAGI, per germline. The V and J ends lost 0 bases and 9 bases respectively, with 10 bases between them. The CDR3 protein is CASSYSIERTQYF. The CDR3 region has the DNA TGTGCCAGCAGTTACTCGATCGAGAGGACGCAGTATTTT.

The chain has TRBV6-6 and TRBJ1-2, with TRBD1 matching over 11 bases. The germline V gene encodes CDR1 MNHNY and CDR2 SVGAGI (reference sequence). V dropped 4 bases and J dropped 7; count of bases not matched to a gene: 5. The CDR3 totals 14 residues. The CDR3 DNA follows: TGTGCCAGCAGTTCCCAGGGACAGGGGGGTGGCTACACCTTC. This sequence encodes CASSSQGQGGGYTF.

The rearrangement joins TRBV18 to TRBJ1-6, with unresolved D. In germline, CDR1 is KGHSH, CDR2 LQKENI. This CDR3 is 13 amino acids long. Trimming shortened V by 2 bases and J by 14 bases, and 13 bases separated the two germline ends. The CDR3 DNA sequence: TGTGCCAGCTCACCAGAACCCACGAACACCCTCCACTTT. Amino acid sequence: CASSPEPTNTLHF.